This T cell receptor beta chain was retrieved from a study of blood T cell repertoires in COVID-19. For the study at large: The origin of the acute and convalescent COVID-19 samples was the United States, Italy and Spain. In each case, the material was cDNA or gDNA derived from T cells, B-cell-depleted T cells, or PBMCs.

Source study methods: It was from reference gene primer amplification that nucleated cell counts were estimated. TCRdb keeps only in-frame clones here, not all; method: immunoSEQ multiplex PCR. V and J calls plus clone size are reproduced from that table; the DNA served to infer D and trimming. The table shows approximately 210,000 clones, with 75% to 90% occurring only once. This CDR3 has 15 residues. Germline CDR1 is LNHDA and CDR2 is SQIVND (reference sequence). V gave up 7 bases and J gave up 0 bases; unmatched junction bases: 6. Sequenced input: peripheral blood. V usage is TRBV19 and J usage is TRBJ2-7; 10 bases line up with TRBD1. The receptor's source is a human donor in a cohort sampled during active COVID-19. The CDR3 region is CASKIGTGDSYEQYF. The CDR3 nucleotides read TGTGCCAGTAAAATCGGGACAGGGGACTCCTACGAGCAGTACTTC. Complete variable domain (other parts from reference TRBV19 and TRBJ2-7): DGGITQSPKYLFRKEGQNVTLSCEQNLNHDAMYWYRQDPGQGLRLIYYSQIVNDFQKGDIAEGYSVSREKKESFPLTVTSAQKNPTAFYLCASKIGTGDSYEQYFGPGTRLTVT.